The 11 T cell receptor beta chains given below trace back to one sample, sequenced in a study of T cell changes during pregnancy in multiple sclerosis. The method was immunoSEQ multiplex PCR; TCRdb's version includes in-frame clones alone and lacks a portion of them. The sample contains about 79,000 clones, just over 90% of which appear only once. Here the sequenced sample was peripheral blood, taken in the second trimester of pregnancy. These receptors were collected from a female donor in good health, enrolled as a control in a pregnancy study.

This clone was recorded only once. The rearrangement uses TRBV30 and TRBJ1-2; possible D gene TRBD1, 6 bases. Looked up from germline, CDR1 is GTSNPN and CDR2 is SVGIG (reference sequence). The V end was cut by 4 bases, the J end by 8 bases, with 20 bases between. The CDR3 runs to 14 residues. The CDR3 protein is CAWKLVGQNGGYTF. The CDR3 DNA is TGTGCCTGGAAATTAGTAGGACAGAACGGAGGCTACACCTTC.

The chain uses TRBV7-2 and TRBJ2-3; TRBD2 matches 12 bases. CDR3 size: 16 residues. The germline CDR1 and CDR2 sequences are SGHTA and FQGNSA. After removal of 5 bases from V and 1 base from J, the junction contained 4 bases not matched to a gene. CDR3 nucleotide sequence: TGTGCCAGCAGCCGCCGACTAGCGGGGGGCACAGATACGCAGTATTTT. Translation gives CASSRRLAGGTDTQYF.

V is TRBV7-2 and J is TRBJ2-2, with TRBD2 identical over 9 bases. Germline CDR1 SGHTA, CDR2 FQGNSA. The CDR3 has 15 amino acids. V lost 3 bases to trimming and J lost 5 bases; unmatched junction nucleotides: 4. The CDR3 DNA is TGTGCCAGCAGCTTGGCGGGGGGGCGTACCGGGGAGCTGTTTTTT. It yields the protein CASSLAGGRTGELFF.

The chain joins TRBV5-4 to TRBJ1-5; 8 nucleotides line up with TRBD1. CDR1 is SGHNT and CDR2 is YYREEE in the germline V gene (reference sequence). V trimming: 5 bases; J trimming: 6 bases; junction bases outside the gene matches: 10. The CDR3 has 15 residues. The CDR3 DNA reads as TGTGCCAGCAGTGCCGACAGGGGAGTAAGTCAGCCCCAGCATTTT. Amino acids: CASSADRGVSQPQHF.

V gene TRBV27 combines with J gene TRBJ2-7, with 10 bases identical to TRBD2. This CDR3 contains 14 residues. CDR1 and CDR2 from the germline V gene are MNHEY and SMNVEV (reference sequence). J was trimmed by 0 bases and V by 6 bases; bases with no gene match: 2. The CDR3 loop is CASRVAGGSYEQYF. The CDR3 DNA reads as TGTGCCAGCAGGGTAGCGGGGGGCTCCTACGAGCAGTACTTC.

This clone is a singleton in its sample. The chain carries TRBV7-3 and TRBJ2-6, with TRBD1 matching over 9 bases. V shed 5 bases and J 4 bases; nucleotides not matched to a gene: 6. CDR1 SGHTA and CDR2 FQGTGA come from the germline V gene. The CDR3 runs to 16 residues. The CDR3 loop is CASSGGQGVGANVLTF. As DNA, the CDR3 is TGTGCCAGCAGCGGGGGACAGGGAGTCGGGGCCAACGTCCTGACTTTC.

This clone was observed a few times. The V gene is TRBV27, the J gene TRBJ1-2; tentative D call: TRBD1 (5 bases). The CDR3 covers 13 residues. Trimming cost V 6 bases and J 6 bases, with 14 bases left between them. Germline V gene sequence: CDR1 MNHEY, CDR2 SMNVEV (reference sequence). CDR3: CASSPSTENGYTF. The CDR3 coding sequence is TGTGCCAGCAGCCCCTCGACAGAGAATGGCTACACCTTC.

The chain is built from TRBV29-1 and TRBJ1-4; TRBD1 might be the D (6 bases). The CDR3 is 14 amino acids. Germline CDR1 and CDR2: SQVTM and ANQGSEA. V lost 4 bases and J lost 8, with 17 bases in between. The DNA of the CDR3 is TGCAGCGTTGGATCGTGGGGGCCCGGGGAAAAACTGTTTTTT. The encoded protein is CSVGSWGPGEKLFF.

This clone was seen just once. V is TRBV27 and J is TRBJ1-4; 7 bases fit TRBD1. J gave up 2 bases and V 5 bases, and 5 bases lay outside the gene matches. This CDR3 comprises 15 residues. CDR1 is MNHEY, CDR2 SMNVEV, per germline (reference sequence). As DNA, the CDR3 is TGTGCCAGCAGTCCGTCACAGGGGACTAATGAAAAACTGTTTTTT. As protein: CASSPSQGTNEKLFF.

The chain links TRBV30 to TRBJ2-7; D gene uncertain. There are 11 residues in the CDR3. V shed 4 bases and J shed 0 bases, with 4 bases lying between them. Per germline, CDR1 GTSNPN and CDR2 SVGIG (reference sequence). The CDR3 nucleotides are TGTGCCTGGACAGGCTCCTACGAGCAGTACTTC. Its translation is CAWTGSYEQYF. Variable domain in full (rest from reference TRBV30 and TRBJ2-7): SQTIHQWPATLVQPVGSPLSLECTVEGTSNPNLYWYRQAAGRGLQLLFYSVGIGQISSEVPQNLSASRPQDRQFILSSKKLLLSDSGFYLCAWTGSYEQYFGPGTRLTVT.

The rearrangement links TRBV7-6 to TRBJ2-3, with a weak D call TRBD2 (8 bases). Germline V CDR1 and CDR2: SGHVS, FNYEAQ. CDR3 length: 16 residues. V was trimmed by 5 bases and J by 2 bases, leaving 17 bases between them. The CDR3 loop reads CASSTLAGTDTDTQYF. The CDR3 DNA is TGTGCCAGCAGCACGTTAGCGGGGACAGACACAGATACGCAGTATTTT.